These T cell receptor beta chains were read from a single sample in a study of T cells in Graves' hyperthyroidism and ophthalmopathy. TCRdb ran MiXCR on the multiplex PCR reads and lists one entry per CDR3 protein. This sample has 490,000 or so distinct CDR3 sequences, with 22% found just once. Sequenced: blood. All receptors come from a woman between 70 and 85 years old with Graves' ophthalmopathy. CDR3s include the opening cysteine and the closing phenylalanine or tryptophan. The D gene is left open where the match is weak. Some rows have no size entry. The others give once, few or many, or a class for an expanded clone.

>TRBJ1-2|TRBD1|few|TRBV28
TGTGCCAGCACAGGGGGCTTAAGATATGGCTACACCTTC
CASTGGLRYGYTF
>TRBJ1-3|-|-|TRBV3-1
TGTGCCAGCAGCCAGCTTGCTGGAAACACCATATATTTT
CASSQLAGNTIYF
>TRBJ2-1|-|few|TRBV24-1
TGTGCCACCAGTGATCTAAGGAATGAGCAGTTCTTC
CATSDLRNEQFF
>TRBJ1-6|-|many|TRBV5-1
TGCGCCAGCAGCTTATCAGGGCCCCCCTCACCCCTCCACTTT
CASSLSGPPSPLHF
>TRBJ2-1|TRBD2|few|TRBV20-1
TGCAGTGCTAGAGAGCTAGCGGGGGTACGTGAGCAGTTCTTC
CSARELAGVREQFF
>TRBJ1-1|-|few|TRBV10-1
TGCGCCAGCAGGACGGACAGAAACACTGAAGCTTTCTTT
CASRTDRNTEAFF
>TRBJ2-5|-|many|TRBV12-3/TRBV12-4
TGTGCCAGCAGTTTTGGGGCGGAAGAGACCCAGTACTTC
CASSFGAEETQYF
>TRBJ1-1|-|few|TRBV6-1
TGTGCCAGCACCCCGCCAGTTGGGAACACTGAAGCTTTCTTT
CASTPPVGNTEAFF
>TRBJ2-4|TRBD1|few|TRBV29-1
TGCAGCGCCCGGACAGGGAACATTCAGTACTTC
CSARTGNIQYF
>TRBJ1-1|TRBD1|-|TRBV30
TGTGCCTGGAGTTCCTACAGGGGGGAAGCTTTCTTT
CAWSSYRGEAFF
>TRBJ2-2|TRBD2|many|TRBV7-2
TGTGCCAGCAGCTTAGTAGCGGGGGGGACCGGGGAGCTGTTTTTT
CASSLVAGGTGELFF
>TRBJ2-5|-|few|TRBV20-1
TGCAGTGCTAGAGATTTGGCAGATCCTCAAGAGACCCAGTACTTC
CSARDLADPQETQYF
>TRBJ2-7|-|few|TRBV29-1
TGCAGCGTTGAAGATCGAACCTACGAGCAGTACTTC
CSVEDRTYEQYF